The next 30 T cell receptor beta chains were all read from a single sample in a study of blood T cell repertoires in COVID-19. Here immunoSEQ multiplex PCR was the method, and the copy in TCRdb shows in-frame clones only, minus some. The sample lists 350,000 or so clones; around 89% were seen once. Material for sequencing was peripheral blood. Receptor source: a woman in her thirties with COVID-19, enrolled during active disease.

This chain uses TRBV6-5 with TRBJ2-7; 10 bases match TRBD1. There are 15 residues in the CDR3. With V trimmed by 0 bases and J by 3 bases, 2 bases remained unmatched. Germline CDR1 and CDR2: MNHEY and SVGAGI. The CDR3 DNA sequence: TGTGCCAGCAGTTACTCCGGGACAGGGGACTACGAGCAGTACGTC. This encodes CASSYSGTGDYEQYV.

The chain is built from TRBV11-2 and TRBJ1-1; unclear D gene. The V gene's germline CDR1 is SGHAT and CDR2 FQNNGV. V dropped 3 bases and J dropped 3 bases, with 11 bases sitting between them. There are 14 residues in the CDR3. This chain's CDR3 is CASSFDRTYTEAFF. DNA of the CDR3: TGTGCCAGCAGCTTCGACCGGACTTACACTGAAGCTTTCTTT.

V gene TRBV4-2 combines with J gene TRBJ1-5, with 8 bases fitting TRBD1. With V trimmed by 4 bases and J by 6 bases, 5 bases remained unmatched. The CDR3 totals 14 residues. Germline V gene data show CDR1 as LGHNA and CDR2 as YNFKEQ. CDR3 coding DNA: TGTGCCAGCAGCCCGCAGGGGGCCGGTCAGCCCCAGCATTTT. Translating it yields CASSPQGAGQPQHF.

The chain carries TRBV4-3 and TRBJ2-3; D might be TRBD2 (5 bases). Germline CDR1 is LGHNA and CDR2 is YSLEER. V was pared by 4 bases and J by 0 bases, with 11 bases between. The CDR3 spans 15 residues. The CDR3 DNA sequence: TGCGCCAGCAGCCCGTCTAGCCAGAGCACAGATACGCAGTATTTT. This sequence encodes CASSPSSQSTDTQYF.

A few counts support this clone. The rearrangement joins TRBV5-1 to TRBJ1-6; the match to TRBD1 covers 7 bases. This CDR3 contains 14 residues. The V gene end was trimmed by 3 bases and the J gene end by 7 bases; junction bases not matched to a gene: 4. CDR1 is SGHRS, CDR2 YFSETQ, per germline. The CDR3 nucleotides read TGCGCCAGCAGCTCCGGGACAGAAAATTCACCCCTCCACTTT. The encoded protein is CASSSGTENSPLHF.

V and J are TRBV7-2 and TRBJ2-2, with D possibly being TRBD2 (6 bases). V gave up 0 bases and J gave up 5 bases, with 7 bases separating them. The CDR3 has 14 residues. Per the germline V gene, CDR1 is SGHTA and CDR2 is FQGNSA. In DNA, the CDR3 is TGTGCCAGCAGCTTAGCGCGGGGTACCGGGGAGCTGTTTTTT. Amino acid sequence: CASSLARGTGELFF. Variable domain in full (rest from reference TRBV7-2 and TRBJ2-2): GAGVSQSPSNKVTEKGKDVELRCDPISGHTALYWYRQSLGQGLEFLIYFQGNSAPDKSGLPSDRFSAERTGGSVSTLTIQRTQQEDSAVYLCASSLARGTGELFFGEGSRLTVL.

This chain connects TRBV30 to TRBJ1-2; D possibly corresponds to TRBD1 (5 bases). The germline V gene has CDR1 GTSNPN and CDR2 SVGIG (reference sequence). V gave up 8 bases and J gave up 0 bases, with 13 bases separating them. The CDR3 extends over 13 amino acids. This chain's CDR3 is CARSRDSNYGYTF. The CDR3 DNA reads TGTGCCCGGTCGCGGGACTCTAACTATGGCTACACCTTC.

This clone occurred a few times. The rearrangement links TRBV5-6 to TRBJ1-2; the match to TRBD1 covers 7 bases. The CDR3 covers 15 residues. The germline V gene has CDR1 SGHDT and CDR2 YYEEEE. V gave up 4 bases and J gave up 4 bases; unmatched junction bases: 10. The CDR3 loop reads CASSDGTALLYGYTF. The CDR3, as DNA: TGTGCCAGCAGCGACGGGACAGCCCTTCTCTATGGCTACACCTTC.

This chain uses TRBV2 with TRBJ2-7; D is undetermined. The CDR3 totals 13 residues. The germline V and J ends were trimmed by 4 bases and 2 bases, with 9 bases remaining between them. The germline V gene encodes CDR1 SNHLY and CDR2 FYNNEI. In nucleotides, the CDR3 is TGTGCCAGCAGTGGTTACGTAGCCTACGAGCAGTACGTC. Translating gives CASSGYVAYEQYV.

CDR3 residues: CASIGDSNQPQHF. As DNA, the CDR3 is TGTGCCAGCATTGGAGATAGCAATCAGCCCCAGCATTTT. This chain joins TRBV2 and TRBJ1-5; D uncertain. CDR1 and CDR2 from the germline V gene are SNHLY and FYNNEI. The CDR3 has 13 amino acids. Trimming left V 7 bases short and J 0 bases short, with 7 bases between.

V is TRBV2 and J is TRBJ1-2; 9 bases line up with TRBD1. This CDR3 is built from 12 residues. Germline CDR1 and CDR2: SNHLY and FYNNEI. After removal of 6 bases from V and 8 bases from J, the junction contained 4 bases not matched to a gene. This chain's CDR3 is CASRRDREGYTF. The CDR3 coding sequence is TGTGCCAGCAGAAGGGACAGGGAAGGCTACACCTTC. Variable domain in full (rest from reference TRBV2 and TRBJ1-2): EPEVTQTPSHQVTQMGQEVILRCVPISNHLYFYWYRQILGQKVEFLVSFYNNEISEKSEIFDDQFSVERPDGSNFTLKIRSTKLEDSAMYFCASRRDREGYTFGSGTRLTVV.

The chain employs TRBV27 and TRBJ2-2; TRBD1 matches at 8 bases. The CDR3 consists of 16 residues. Germline CDR1 and CDR2: MNHEY and SMNVEV (reference sequence). After removal of 3 bases from V and 5 bases from J, the junction contained 8 bases not matched to a gene. The CDR3 DNA sequence: TGTGCCAGCAGTTTCATCGGACAGGGTCTAACCGGGGAGCTGTTTTTT. Translating gives CASSFIGQGLTGELFF.

The chain links TRBV9 to TRBJ1-4, with D unresolved. Germline-derived CDR1 and CDR2 are SGDLS and YYNGEE. Trimming removed 1 base from V and 4 bases from J, with 11 bases in between. CDR3 length: 15 residues. The CDR3 sequence: CASSVKTGINEKLFF. CDR3 DNA: TGTGCCAGCAGCGTAAAGACGGGTATTAATGAAAAACTGTTTTTT. Full variable domain (remainder filled in from reference TRBV9 and TRBJ1-4): DSGVTQTPKHLITATGQRVTLRCSPRSGDLSVYWYQQSLDQGLQFLIQYYNGEERAKGNILERFSAQQFPDLHSELNLSSLELGDSALYFCASSVKTGINEKLFFGSGTQLSVL.

The J gene is TRBJ1-2, the V gene TRBV9; D unresolved. The V and J ends lost 4 bases and 5 bases respectively, with 27 bases between them. This CDR3 comprises 18 residues. Germline V lookup: CDR1 SGDLS, CDR2 YYNGEE. CDR3 region: CASSPRMGMRDYFYGYTF. CDR3 DNA sequence: TGTGCCAGCAGCCCTCGGATGGGGATGCGCGACTATTTTTATGGCTACACCTTC.

This chain links TRBV5-4 with TRBJ1-1, with D tentatively TRBD1 (6 bases). V gave up 3 bases and J gave up 0 bases, with 9 bases separating them. Germline CDR1 is SGHNT and CDR2 is YYREEE (reference sequence). CDR3 length equals 14 residues. The chain's CDR3 is CASSSGGMNTEAFF. The CDR3 DNA sequence: TGTGCCAGCAGCTCGGGGGGCATGAACACTGAAGCTTTCTTT.

The sample holds one count of this clone. The J gene is TRBJ2-1, the V gene TRBV5-4; 11 bases align to TRBD2. Trimming at V came to 3 bases and at J to 7 bases, leaving 9 bases not matched to a gene. The germline gives CDR1 SGHNT, CDR2 YYREEE (reference sequence). The CDR3 is 16 amino acids. CDR3 bases: TGTGCCAGCAGCTCATTAGCGGGGGGGCCGGGGAATGAGCAGTTCTTC. Amino acid sequence: CASSSLAGGPGNEQFF.

This chain connects TRBV2 to TRBJ2-3; a weak D match, TRBD1 (5 bases). This CDR3 region has 16 residues. Trimming stripped 3 bases from V and 5 bases from J, with 18 bases between. CDR1 and CDR2 from the germline V gene are SNHLY and FYNNEI. The CDR3 nucleotides are TGTGCCAGCAGTGAGGTTTGGGGCCAAAGAGGAGATACGCAGTATTTT. Encoded protein: CASSEVWGQRGDTQYF.

This clone was recorded only once. V is TRBV18 and J is TRBJ1-1; D is perhaps TRBD1 (5 bases). Trimming left V 2 bases short and J 2 bases short, with 9 bases between. The V gene's germline CDR1 is KGHSH and CDR2 LQKENI. CDR3 length: 14 amino acids. CDR3: CASSPWTINTEAFF. The CDR3 DNA follows: TGTGCCAGCTCACCATGGACAATAAACACTGAAGCTTTCTTT.

V and J are TRBV5-1 and TRBJ2-1, with TRBD1 identical over 8 bases. V lost 0 bases and J lost 6; bases outside the gene matches: 5. Germline V gene lookup returns CDR1 SGHRS and CDR2 YFSETQ. This CDR3 has 15 residues. CDR3: CASSLGQGTGNEQFF. CDR3 bases: TGCGCCAGCAGCTTGGGACAGGGGACTGGCAATGAGCAGTTCTTC.

This rearrangement joins TRBV6-5 to TRBJ1-6; 7 bases fit TRBD1. The germline V gene has CDR1 MNHEY and CDR2 SVGAGI. The CDR3 has 15 residues. The junction had 11 bases not matched to a gene; V was cut back by 10 bases and J by 5 bases. In nucleotides, the CDR3 is TGTGCCACCTTAACCTCGGGACAGCATAATTCACCCCTCCACTTT. It translates to CATLTSGQHNSPLHF.

V gene TRBV24-1 combines with J gene TRBJ1-1; D is perhaps TRBD1 (5 bases). Trimming shortened V by 4 bases and J by 6 bases, and 11 bases separated the two germline ends. The CDR3 is 13 amino acids. The germline V gene has CDR1 KGHDR and CDR2 SFDVKD. Written as DNA, the CDR3 is TGTGCCACCAGTGACTCCGACAGCTCTGAAGCTTTCTTT. It yields the protein CATSDSDSSEAFF.

The rearrangement links TRBV5-8 to TRBJ2-5; 12 bases are shared with TRBD2. Germline CDR1 reads SGHTS; CDR2 reads YDEGEE. There are 16 residues in the CDR3. The V and J ends lost 4 bases and 4 bases, in that order; junction bases with no gene match: 8. The CDR3, as DNA: TGTGCCAGCAGCCTCGCACTAGCGGGGGGATTAGAGACCCAGTACTTC. Translating it yields CASSLALAGGLETQYF.

This clone was found once. Other DNA sequences in the same sample also yield this CDR3. The V gene is TRBV27, the J gene TRBJ2-3; 12 positions agree with TRBD2. The CDR3 is 14 residues long. Germline assignment: CDR1 MNHEY and CDR2 SMNVEV (reference sequence). The V gene end was trimmed by 6 bases and the J gene end by 5 bases; junction bases not matched to a gene: 3. CDR3 amino acids: CASRLAGGLDTQYF. CDR3 nucleotides: TGTGCCAGCAGACTAGCGGGGGGATTAGATACGCAGTATTTT.

V and J are TRBV6-5 and TRBJ1-5, with D maybe TRBD1 (5 bases). V was shortened by 8 bases and J by 2 bases, with 10 bases between the two germline ends. This CDR3 has 13 residues. In germline, CDR1 is MNHEY, CDR2 SVGAGI. In DNA, the CDR3 is TGTGCCAGCTCCTCAGGGCGCAATCAGCCCCAGCATTTT. Its protein product is CASSSGRNQPQHF.

The chain has TRBV5-1 and TRBJ2-7; D may be TRBD1 (5 bases). Germline V lookup: CDR1 SGHRS, CDR2 YFSETQ. The CDR3 sequence is 13 residues long. V dropped 4 bases and J dropped 0 bases, with 8 bases sitting between them. For the CDR3, the DNA is TGCGCCAGCAGCCCTGGGGCCTCCTACGAGCAGTACTTC. It codes for CASSPGASYEQYF.

This chain connects TRBV2 to TRBJ1-4; D is unresolved. Germline loops: CDR1 SNHLY, CDR2 FYNNEI. V dropped 4 bases and J dropped 5 bases, with 11 bases sitting between them. This CDR3 is built from 14 residues. The CDR3 here is CASSADNTNEKLFF. The CDR3 region has the DNA TGTGCCAGCAGTGCTGACAATACGAATGAAAAACTGTTTTTT.

CDR3 amino acids: CSVGTGIPGSTEAFF. The CDR3, as DNA: TGCAGCGTGGGAACCGGGATTCCGGGGAGCACTGAAGCTTTCTTT. This rearrangement joins TRBV29-1 to TRBJ1-1; no reliable D call. Germline V gene sequence: CDR1 SQVTM, CDR2 ANQGSEA. V lost 6 bases, J lost 4 bases, and 21 bases lay in between. This CDR3 spans 15 amino acids.

V gene TRBV5-6 combines with J gene TRBJ1-1; 12 nucleotides match TRBD1. The V and J ends lost 4 bases and 4 bases, in that order; junction bases with no gene match: 14. Germline V gene lookup returns CDR1 SGHDT and CDR2 YYEEEE. The CDR3 length is 18 residues. The CDR3 sequence: CASSIISGTGGGGTEAFF. The CDR3 nucleotides read TGTGCCAGCAGCATAATTTCCGGGACAGGGGGCGGCGGCACTGAAGCTTTCTTT.

The chain couples TRBV27 to TRBJ2-7, with a possible D match to TRBD2 (6 bases). This CDR3 has 15 amino acids. The germline V gene encodes CDR1 MNHEY and CDR2 SMNVEV (reference sequence). The V end lost 5 bases, the J end lost 0 bases, and 14 bases lay between the germline ends. DNA for the CDR3: TGTGCCAGCAGTCCCTCCGCGGGGCCCTCCTACGAGCAGTACTTC. Amino acids: CASSPSAGPSYEQYF.

The chain recombines TRBV7-9 with TRBJ2-3; D possibly corresponds to TRBD1 (7 bases). This CDR3 spans 13 amino acids. Germline CDR1 is SEHNR and CDR2 is FQNEAQ (reference sequence). Trimming pared 3 bases from V and 6 bases from J, leaving 10 bases between. This CDR3 is CASSFAGGDTQYF. The CDR3 DNA sequence: TGTGCCAGCAGCTTTGCAGGGGGGGATACGCAGTATTTT.